This T cell receptor (beta chain) came from a study of graft-versus-host responses after intestinal transplantation. Looking at the study overall: Recipients had multivisceral, liver-intestinal, or isolated intestinal transplants. Anti-thymocyte globulin induction, then tacrolimus and steroids for two to four years, went to all recipients.

Regarding the study as a whole: Researchers found GvH clones in recipient marrow, and some showed up first in ileum or blood. Early post-transplant HvG declines showed an association with peak circulating GvH clone levels.

TCRdb keeps only in-frame clones here, not all; method: immunoSEQ multiplex PCR. The sample has over 45,000 clones, around 90% seen once; the top ten hold roughly 1.5%. The germline V and J ends were trimmed by 3 bases and 6 bases, with 15 bases remaining between them. In germline, CDR1 is LGHNA, CDR2 YNFKEQ. The CDR3 consists of 16 residues. To note about this clone: As yet, its antigen is unknown.

This TCR came from a human patient who received an intestinal transplant, so some T cells may come from the graft donor. The sample consisted of PBMCs, taken 26 days after transplant. The chain joins TRBV4-2 to TRBJ1-6; D is possibly TRBD1 (6 bases). The chain's CDR3 is CASSHGQPDLNSPLHF. For the CDR3, the DNA is TGTGCCAGCAGCCACGGACAGCCAGACCTTAATTCACCCCTCCACTTT.